The following is a T cell receptor beta chain sequence with its context. The data were taken from a study of graft-versus-host responses after intestinal transplantation. The protocol was immunoSEQ multiplex PCR, while the TCRdb copy is restricted to in-frame clones and leaves out a portion. The sample carries approximately 9,700 clones, 85% to 95% recorded once. The length of the CDR3 is 15 residues. The V end was cut by 6 bases, the J end by 2 bases, with 17 bases between. Germline V gene sequence: CDR1 MDHEN, CDR2 SYDVKM. The clonotype was recovered from a human patient who received an intestinal transplant, so some T cells may come from the graft donor. Sequenced here: PBMCs, sampled 40 to 45 days after intestinal transplantation. The chain couples TRBV28 to TRBJ2-7; D might be TRBD1 (5 bases). The CDR3 reads CASSPHRGIPYEQYF. In DNA form, the CDR3 reads TGTGCCAGCAGCCCACATAGGGGTATCCCCTACGAGCAGTACTTC. The full variable domain, rest sourced from reference TRBV28 and TRBJ2-7, is DVKVTQSSRYLVKRTGEKVFLECVQDMDHENMFWYRQDPGLGLRLIYFSYDVKMKEKGDIPEGYSVSREKKERFSLILESASTNQTSMYLCASSPHRGIPYEQYFGPGTRLTVT.